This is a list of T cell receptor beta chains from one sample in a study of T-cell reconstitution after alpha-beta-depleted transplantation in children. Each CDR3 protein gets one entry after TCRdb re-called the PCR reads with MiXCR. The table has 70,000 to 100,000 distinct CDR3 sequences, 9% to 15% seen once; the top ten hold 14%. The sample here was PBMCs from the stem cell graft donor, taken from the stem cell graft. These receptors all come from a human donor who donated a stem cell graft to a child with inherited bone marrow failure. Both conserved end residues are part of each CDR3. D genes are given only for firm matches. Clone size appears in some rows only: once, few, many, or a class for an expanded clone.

CASSLGVSNSPLHF TGTGCCAGCAGCTTAGGGGTCAGCAATTCACCCCTCCACTTT TRBV7-8 . few TRBJ1-6
CASSLGQTSYEQYF TGTGCCAGCAGCCTGGGACAGACCTCCTACGAGCAGTACTTC TRBV7-6 TRBD1 . TRBJ2-7
CASSSHGFNQPQHF TGTGCCAGCAGCTCCCACGGATTCAATCAGCCCCAGCATTTT TRBV11-2 . many TRBJ1-5
CASSLETSSYNEQFF TGTGCCAGCAGCTTAGAGACAAGCTCCTACAATGAGCAGTTCTTC TRBV7-6 . many TRBJ2-1
CASSSTETYEQYF TGTGCCAGCAGCTCGACAGAAACCTACGAGCAGTACTTC TRBV2 . many TRBJ2-7
CASTSGRGAFF TGTGCCAGCACCTCTGGTCGGGGAGCTTTCTTT TRBV7-9 . many TRBJ1-1
CSARAAGAAYITNEQFF TGCAGTGCTAGAGCAGCGGGAGCCGCCTACATAACCAATGAGCAGTTCTTC TRBV20-1 TRBD2 few TRBJ2-1
CASSPFRQNTEAFF TGTGCCAGCAGTCCCTTCCGTCAGAACACTGAAGCTTTCTTT TRBV12-3/TRBV12-4 . many TRBJ1-1
CASSLALAADTQYF TGCGCCAGCAGCTTGGCCCTAGCGGCAGATACGCAGTATTTT TRBV5-1 TRBD2 many TRBJ2-3
CASSPLALAGYRDTGELFF TGCGCCAGCAGCCCCTTGGCACTAGCGGGATACCGGGACACCGGGGAGCTGTTTTTT TRBV4-1 TRBD2 . TRBJ2-2
CASSQGYSSYEQYF TGCGCCAGCAGCCAAGGGTACAGTTCCTACGAGCAGTACTTC TRBV4-3 . many TRBJ2-7
CASSDPGLGGRNTIYF TGTGCCAGCAGTGATCCGGGCCTCGGGGGAAGAAACACCATATATTTT TRBV6-2/TRBV6-3 . many TRBJ1-3
CASTDGGSSEEQYF TGTGCCAGCACCGACGGGGGTAGTTCGGAAGAGCAGTACTTC TRBV6-5 . many TRBJ2-7
CASSLVMFRTAGLNTEAFF TGTGCCAGCAGTTTAGTAATGTTTCGGACAGCGGGTTTGAACACTGAAGCTTTCTTT TRBV12-3/TRBV12-4 . many TRBJ1-1
CASTPSPWTEGNYEQYF TGTGCCAGCACACCGTCCCCCTGGACAGAAGGTAACTACGAGCAGTACTTC TRBV6-2/TRBV6-3 . . TRBJ2-7
CASSSGTGFKGEQFF TGCGCCAGCAGCTCCGGGACAGGGTTTAAGGGTGAGCAGTTCTTC TRBV5-1 TRBD1 few TRBJ2-1
CASSLVGQGTEAFF TGTGCCAGCAGCTTAGTTGGTCAGGGGACTGAAGCTTTCTTT TRBV7-2 . many TRBJ1-1
CATGYRESNTGELFF TGTGCCACCGGTTACCGGGAGTCGAACACCGGGGAGCTGTTTTTT TRBV15 . . TRBJ2-2
CASSLASSHNEQFF TGCGCCAGCAGCTTGGCTAGCAGCCACAATGAGCAGTTCTTC TRBV5-1 . . TRBJ2-1
CASSQDATGLTDTQYF TGTGCCAGCAGCCAAGATGCGACGGGGCTCACAGATACGCAGTATTTT TRBV4-2 . many TRBJ2-3
CSVANRGGQREGRGNEQFF TGCAGCGTTGCAAACAGGGGAGGCCAGCGGGAGGGCCGTGGCAATGAGCAGTTCTTC TRBV29-1 TRBD2 . TRBJ2-1
CASSAGQLYNEQFF TGCGCCAGCAGCGCGGGACAGCTCTACAATGAGCAGTTCTTC TRBV5-1 . many TRBJ2-1
CASRPYAGGVETQYF TGTGCCAGCAGACCCTACGCGGGAGGGGTGGAGACCCAGTACTTC TRBV7-2 TRBD2 many TRBJ2-5
CASSYFGGREGYTF TGTGCCAGCAGTTACTTCGGGGGAAGAGAAGGCTACACCTTC TRBV6-5 . many TRBJ1-2
CSAREPLLTEAFF TGCAGTGCTAGAGAACCGTTGCTCACTGAAGCTTTCTTT TRBV20-1 . many TRBJ1-1
CASSLAVNTEAFF TGCGCCAGCAGCTTGGCCGTGAACACTGAAGCTTTCTTT TRBV5-1 . many TRBJ1-1
CASSFSLAGAGEQYF TGTGCCAGTAGTTTCTCACTAGCGGGAGCCGGGGAGCAGTACTTC TRBV19 TRBD2 many TRBJ2-7
CASSPGLAGGKETQYF TGTGCCAGCAGCCCGGGACTAGCGGGAGGAAAAGAGACCCAGTACTTC TRBV7-3 TRBD2 many TRBJ2-5
CASSYQVQETQYF TGTGCCAGCAGTTACCAAGTCCAAGAGACCCAGTACTTC TRBV7-9 . few TRBJ2-5
CASSLVPSRINTGELFF TGCGCCAGCAGCTTGGTTCCCAGCAGGATCAACACCGGGGAGCTGTTTTTT TRBV5-1 . many TRBJ2-2
CASSLEGNSPLHF TGTGCCAGCAGCTTAGAGGGTAATTCACCCCTCCACTTT TRBV7-9 . many TRBJ1-6
CSVEPGSSETQYF TGCAGCGTTGAACCGGGTAGCAGCGAGACCCAGTACTTC TRBV29-1 . few TRBJ2-5
CASSQSWRPTDTQYF TGCGCCAGCAGCCAATCCTGGCGGCCCACAGATACGCAGTATTTT TRBV4-3 . many TRBJ2-3
CASSQASGSGDTQYF TGCGCCAGCAGCCAAGCGAGCGGGAGTGGTGATACTCAGTATTTT TRBV4-3 TRBD2 many TRBJ2-3
CASSSESSYEQYF TGCGCCAGCAGCTCCGAGAGCTCCTACGAGCAGTACTTC TRBV5-1 . many TRBJ2-7
CAISGGGSSSGANVLTF TGTGCCATCAGTGGAGGAGGATCAAGCTCTGGGGCCAACGTCCTGACTTTC TRBV10-3 . many TRBJ2-6
CASSLGTSGSLNIQYF TGTGCCAGCAGCCTGGGGACTAGCGGGAGCCTAAACATTCAGTACTTC TRBV5-6 TRBD2 many TRBJ2-4
CSVTRQGVYEQYF TGCAGCGTCACTAGACAGGGTGTCTACGAGCAGTACTTC TRBV29-1 TRBD1 many TRBJ2-7
CASSLGQIIRTGELFF TGCGCCAGCAGCTTGGGACAGATTATACGGACCGGGGAGCTGTTTTTT TRBV5-1 . many TRBJ2-2
CASRPSRAPHEQYF TGCGCCAGCAGGCCGAGTAGGGCTCCCCACGAGCAGTACTTC TRBV5-1 . many TRBJ2-7
CSARTSLSYEQYF TGCAGTGCAAGGACTAGTCTCTCCTACGAGCAGTACTTC TRBV20-1 TRBD2 few TRBJ2-7
CASSRLPAGRDNEQFF TGCGCCAGCAGCCGGCTTCCGGCAGGAAGAGACAATGAGCAGTTCTTC TRBV4-3 . many TRBJ2-1
CASSPRGGQGHYGYTF TGCGCCAGCAGCCCACGGGGCGGACAGGGACACTATGGCTACACCTTC TRBV5-1 TRBD1 . TRBJ1-2
CATSRGSASGSYEQYF TGTGCCACCAGCAGAGGTTCTGCCAGCGGGAGCTACGAGCAGTACTTC TRBV15 TRBD2 many TRBJ2-7
CASSFLAGEETQYF TGCGCCAGCAGCTTCCTAGCGGGAGAAGAGACCCAGTACTTC TRBV5-1 TRBD2 many TRBJ2-5
CASSSASGGEQFF TGCGCCAGCAGCTCCGCTAGCGGGGGGGAGCAGTTCTTC TRBV5-1 TRBD2 many TRBJ2-1
CASSPGRAQYF TGTGCCAGCAGCCCGGGGAGGGCCCAGTACTTC TRBV7-2 TRBD2 many TRBJ2-5
CASSQDRLAGWGKNIQYF TGTGCCAGCAGCCAAGATAGGCTAGCGGGATGGGGCAAAAACATTCAGTACTTC TRBV14 TRBD2 many TRBJ2-4
CASRPGSRGNTQYF TGTGCCAGTAGACCGGGGTCGAGGGGCAATACGCAGTATTTT TRBV19 . . TRBJ2-3